The 17 T cell receptor beta chains reported below all come from one sample, sequenced in a study of spatial heterogeneity in lung cancer (dated by TCRdb to between 2017 and 2020). Library construction relied on 5' RACE. The sample was run on a NextSeq 500. The public reads were quality trimmed at Q25 with fastp and then assembled into clones with MiXCR by TCRdb, keeping productive beta chains. Each entry is one CDR3 protein sequence, shown with its most common DNA and genes. The sample table shows about 48,000 distinct CDR3 sequences, and roughly 5% are seen once. Of the sample, over 8.5% falls within the top ten clones. The time point tag for this specimen amounts to: sample taken at primary tumor resection. Source: PBMCs, taken at surgery. Every receptor here comes from a male donor with early-stage non-small cell lung cancer.

This clonotype has a count of ten or more. The chain has TRBV29-1 and TRBJ1-1, with no clear D. Germline V gene data show CDR1 as SQVTM and CDR2 as ANQGSEA. This CDR3 is built from 13 residues. The V end was cut by 4 bases, the J end by 4 bases, with 13 bases between. Here the CDR3 DNA reads TGCAGCGTTGTGGAGGCGCTGGCCACTGAAGCTTTCTTT. Translation: CSVVEALATEAFF.

This clonotype has at least ten counts. CDR3 in DNA: TGCAGTGCGCGTCCGTACACGAACACTGAAGCTTTCTTT. Translated, it gives CSARPYTNTEAFF. This sequence joins TRBV20-1 and TRBJ1-1; no clear D gene. This CDR3 is built from 13 residues. Germline V gives CDR1 DFQATT, CDR2 SNEGSKA (reference sequence). V shed 6 bases and J shed 1 base, with 12 bases lying between them.

To note about this clonotype: A clone one base away is much larger, so this may be a read error. The chain uses TRBV29-1 and TRBJ2-3; 7 nucleotides agree with TRBD1. This CDR3 region has 16 residues. In germline, CDR1 is SQVTM, CDR2 ANQGSEA. Trimming removed 8 bases from V and 1 base from J; junction bases left unmatched: 15. The CDR3 bases are TGCAGCACTCAGGGAGAGGGGGCGAGAGGCACAGATACGCAGTATTTT. Amino acid sequence: CSTQGEGARGTDTQYF.

This clonotype was seen ten or more times. The chain carries TRBV4-1 and TRBJ2-2; D ambiguous. The germline V gene encodes CDR1 MGHRA and CDR2 YSYEKL. The CDR3 has 15 amino acids. V shed 0 bases and J shed 5 bases, with 10 bases lying between them. The DNA of the CDR3 is TGCGCCAGCAGCCAAGATCGATTAGGTACCGGGGAGCTGTTTTTT. Translated, it gives CASSQDRLGTGELFF.

This clonotype occurred many times. The chain is built from TRBV7-3 and TRBJ2-5; TRBD1 agrees at 8 bases. The CDR3 is 13 amino acids. V gave up 5 bases and J gave up 3 bases; unmatched junction bases: 2. Per germline, CDR1 SGHTA and CDR2 FQGTGA. The CDR3 reads CASSPTGEETQYF. For the CDR3, the DNA is TGTGCCAGCAGCCCGACAGGGGAAGAGACCCAGTACTTC.

This clonotype came up many times. This chain joins TRBV7-8 and TRBJ2-2, with a tentative D call TRBD2 (6 bases). V lost 4 bases, J lost 1 base, and 19 bases lay in between. The CDR3 is made up of 18 amino acids. Germline values: CDR1 SGHVS, CDR2 FQNEAQ. The CDR3 bases are TGTGCCAGCAGCTGGTTACGGATACTAGCTTTGAACACCGGGGAGCTGTTTTTT. Translation: CASSWLRILALNTGELFF.

This clonotype came up many times. J is TRBJ1-1 and V is TRBV7-9; D is unclear. Trimming removed 1 base from V and 1 base from J, with 7 bases in between. Germline CDR1 SEHNR, CDR2 FQNEAQ (reference sequence). The CDR3 covers 14 residues. The CDR3 reads CASSLVRRNTEAFF. The DNA for the CDR3 is TGTGCCAGCAGCTTAGTAAGGCGGAACACTGAAGCTTTCTTT.

This clonotype was seen repeatedly, ten times or more. The V gene is TRBV7-8, the J gene TRBJ2-2; no definite D call. The CDR3 totals 13 residues. Looked up from germline, CDR1 is SGHVS and CDR2 is FQNEAQ. V was cut by 0 bases and J by 5 bases, with 4 bases left in between. The CDR3 DNA reads as TGTGCCAGCAGCTTAGCAGGAACCGGGGAGCTGTTTTTT. This sequence encodes CASSLAGTGELFF.

This clonotype came up once. A read error is possible here, since a much larger clone lies one base away. The genes are TRBV6-2 or TRBV6-3 and TRBJ2-1, with no clear D. The CDR3 is made up of 13 amino acids. Trimming removed 6 bases from V and 5 bases from J, with 11 bases in between. The germline CDR1 and CDR2 sequences are MNHEY and SVGEGT. This chain's CDR3 is CASSPDVHNEQFF. The CDR3 coding sequence is TGTGCCAGCAGCCCGGACGTGCACAATGAGCAGTTCTTC.

This clonotype was observed at least ten times. The rearrangement uses TRBV20-1 and TRBJ2-3, with D perhaps TRBD2 (6 bases). The V gene's germline CDR1 is DFQATT and CDR2 SNEGSKA (reference sequence). The CDR3 runs 12 residues. The V end was cut by 3 bases, the J end by 4 bases, with 8 bases between. CDR3 sequence: CSASGRADTQYF. CDR3 in DNA: TGCAGTGCTAGCGGGAGAGCAGATACGCAGTATTTT.

This clonotype was detected ten times or more. The V call is TRBV20-1, the J call TRBJ1-5; 7 nucleotides align to TRBD1. The length of the CDR3 is 14 residues. CDR1 DFQATT and CDR2 SNEGSKA come from the germline V gene (reference sequence). V dropped 5 bases and J dropped 5; count of bases not matched to a gene: 9. In DNA, the CDR3 is TGCAGTGCTCTTGCAGGGGGGACCGATCAGCCCCAGCATTTT. It translates to CSALAGGTDQPQHF.

This clonotype was counted ten times or more. Here the CDR3 DNA reads TGTGCCAGCAGCGTAGCCGCGGACAGGGAAGAGACCCAGTACTTC. It is translated as CASSVAADREETQYF. The J gene is TRBJ2-5, the V gene TRBV9; 8 bases are shared with TRBD1. V gave up 0 bases and J gave up 3 bases; unmatched junction bases: 4. The CDR3 has 15 residues. Per germline, CDR1 SGDLS and CDR2 YYNGEE.

This clonotype was found many times. The chain joins TRBV19 to TRBJ2-3, with 8 bases that match TRBD2. V lost 5 bases and J lost 1; bases outside the gene matches: 5. The CDR3 extends over 15 amino acids. Per the germline V gene, CDR1 is LNHDA and CDR2 is SQIVND (reference sequence). The CDR3, as DNA: TGTGCCAGTAGTGTCAGCGGGAGTGGCACAGATACGCAGTATTTT. Translation: CASSVSGSGTDTQYF.

This clonotype was observed at least ten times. The chain links TRBV7-9 to TRBJ1-4; 9 nucleotides match TRBD1. The CDR3 extends over 14 amino acids. Per germline, CDR1 SEHNR and CDR2 FQNEAQ (reference sequence). V lost 3 bases and J lost 8; bases outside the gene matches: 4. CDR3 amino acids: CASSLGQGGEKLFF. The CDR3 DNA follows: TGTGCCAGCAGCTTGGGACAGGGAGGAGAAAAACTGTTTTTT.

This clonotype occurred many times. The V call is TRBV6-2 or TRBV6-3, the J call TRBJ2-1; 10 nucleotides align to TRBD2. There are 17 residues in the CDR3. Germline V CDR1 and CDR2: MNHEY, SVGEGT. V trimming: 2 bases; J trimming: 0 bases; junction bases outside the gene matches: 4. CDR3 amino acids: CASSYELAGVSYNEQFF. DNA for the CDR3: TGTGCCAGCAGTTACGAGCTAGCGGGGGTCTCCTACAATGAGCAGTTCTTC.

There are many counts of this clonotype. The J gene is TRBJ2-1, the V gene TRBV11-2; D is ambiguous. The CDR3 runs 11 residues. V dropped 5 bases and J dropped 10 bases, with 9 bases sitting between them. The V gene's germline CDR1 is SGHAT and CDR2 FQNNGV. CDR3 amino acids: CASSPSLEQFF. The CDR3 DNA sequence: TGTGCCAGCAGCCCCTCCTTGGAGCAGTTCTTC.

This clonotype has at least ten counts. The rearrangement uses TRBV18 and TRBJ2-7, with 7 bases identical to TRBD1. With 1 base clipped from V and 7 bases from J, the junction kept 7 bases outside the gene matches. The CDR3 is 14 residues long. Looked up from germline, CDR1 is KGHSH and CDR2 is LQKENI. Written as DNA, the CDR3 is TGTGCCAGCTCACCACGGGACAGTGTTCGGGAGCAGTACTTC. Its protein product is CASSPRDSVREQYF.